This T cell receptor (beta chain) appears in the sequencing data of a study of T cells in Graves' hyperthyroidism and ophthalmopathy. Using RNA transcripts as the source, TCR beta CDR3 regions were amplified. Researchers ran a first-round RT-PCR on the TCR CDR3 using the HTBI primer set. TCRdb used MiXCR to reprocess the multiplex PCR reads, holding one entry per CDR3 protein. The sample has about 560,000 distinct CDR3 sequences; approximately 14% are singletons. V gave up 4 bases and J gave up 7 bases, with 13 bases separating them. The CDR3 runs to 14 residues. Germline CDR1 is KGHSH and CDR2 is LQKENI. Points from the study as a whole: By a 13 V-J model, ophthalmopathy was set apart from stable hyperthyroidism. Blood also contained most expanded thyroid clonotypes above 0.001.

Graves' hyperthyroidism without ophthalmopathy progression within 18 months was termed stable. This clonotype was observed at least ten times. What it recognizes is unknown. The receptor was isolated from a woman aged 25 to 39 with Graves' hyperthyroidism. The sequenced sample consisted of blood. The chain is built from TRBV18 and TRBJ1-4; D is ambiguous. The CDR3: CASSQTRLAEKLFF. DNA of the CDR3: TGTGCCAGCTCACAGACCCGGCTGGCTGAAAAACTGTTTTTT.